This T cell receptor beta chain emerged from a study of cytomegalovirus exposure and HLA in healthy donors. The PCR was carried out with 60 Vbeta primers and 13 Jbeta primers. Generated by immunoSEQ multiplex PCR, the TCRdb table keeps only in-frame clones and is missing some. The table lists some 140,000 clones, 60% to 85% of them singletons. CDR1 and CDR2 (germline): SGHRS, YFSETQ. This CDR3 comprises 13 residues. The V gene end was trimmed by 0 bases and the J gene end by 10 bases; junction bases not matched to a gene: 5. Sequencing input: PBMCs. V and J are TRBV5-1 and TRBJ1-2; 8 bases are a match to TRBD1. The receptor was isolated from a male donor in good health and CMV-seropositive. DNA of the CDR3: TGCGCCAGCAGCTTGGCCACAGGGGGTGTCTACACCTTC. Translated: CASSLATGGVYTF.